What follows are 18 T cell receptor beta chains derived from one specimen sequenced in a study of STAT3 mutations in large granular lymphocyte leukemia. Study-wide findings and caveats: At least one immunodominant TCR beta clonotype appeared in every T-cell large granular lymphocyte leukemia patient.

Produced via immunoSEQ multiplex PCR; TCRdb's table is partial and in-frame only. The sample records 20,000 to 30,000 clones, about 94% being singletons. Their target antigens are unknown. Sample: peripheral blood mononuclear cells. All receptors derive from a man in his forties with T-cell large granular lymphocyte leukemia. Some clones in this sample may be carry-over from other donors' samples.

This chain connects TRBV11-2 to TRBJ1-1; no clear D. Germline V lookup: CDR1 SGHAT, CDR2 FQNNGV. There are 15 residues in the CDR3. Trimming took 7 bases from V and 4 from J, leaving 19 bases between them. This CDR3 reads CASKLEFGRVTEAFF. The CDR3, as DNA: TGTGCCAGCAAACTAGAATTCGGACGGGTCACTGAAGCTTTCTTT.

The chain couples TRBV14 to TRBJ2-4; unclear D gene. Germline V gives CDR1 SGHDN, CDR2 FVKESK. CDR3 size: 11 residues. Trimming cost V 4 bases and J 10 bases, with 8 bases left between them. The CDR3 spells CASSRGKIQYF. CDR3 coding DNA: TGTGCCAGCAGCCGTGGGAAGATTCAGTACTTC.

The chain has TRBV28 and TRBJ2-3; no clear D gene. From germline, CDR1 is MDHEN and CDR2 SYDVKM. V dropped 3 bases and J dropped 0 bases, with 7 bases sitting between them. This CDR3 is built from 14 residues. This CDR3 is CASSFPSSTDTQYF. CDR3 DNA: TGTGCCAGCAGTTTTCCATCTAGCACAGATACGCAGTATTTT.

The V call is TRBV5-1, the J call TRBJ2-7; unclear D gene. Trimming removed 2 bases at V and 2 bases at J, with 5 bases between. Germline loops: CDR1 SGHRS, CDR2 YFSETQ. The CDR3 covers 12 residues. CDR3 in amino acids: CASSLPTYEQYF. The CDR3, as DNA: TGCGCCAGCAGCTTACCTACCTACGAGCAGTACTTC.

The chain has TRBV7-9 and TRBJ1-2, with D unresolved. This CDR3 has 15 residues. CDR1 is SEHNR and CDR2 is FQNEAQ in the germline V gene (reference sequence). The ends were cut back, 1 base at V and 6 bases at J, with 15 bases in the middle. The chain's CDR3 is CASSLGRTGPDGYTF. In nucleotides, the CDR3 is TGTGCCAGCAGCTTAGGACGAACCGGTCCGGATGGCTACACCTTC.

Only one count was recorded for this clone. This chain uses TRBV11-1 with TRBJ2-1; D gene unclear. This CDR3 contains 13 residues. V lost 2 bases, J lost 7 bases, and 9 bases lay in between. Germline CDR1 is SGHAT and CDR2 is FQDESV (reference sequence). DNA of the CDR3: TGTGCCAGCAGCTTATTCGACCCTAATGAGCAGTTCTTC. It specifies CASSLFDPNEQFF. The full variable domain, its missing parts supplied by reference TRBV11-1 and TRBJ2-1, is EAEVAQSPRYKITEKSQAVAFWCDPISGHATLYWYRQILGQGPELLVQFQDESVVDDSQLPKDRFSAERLKGVDSTLKIQPAELGDSAMYLCASSLFDPNEQFFGPGTRLTVL.

V usage is TRBV2 and J usage is TRBJ1-2, with D maybe TRBD1 (5 bases). V lost 0 bases and J lost 8, with 16 bases in between. The CDR3 length is 15 residues. CDR1 and CDR2 from the germline V gene are SNHLY and FYNNEI. Written as DNA, the CDR3 is TGTGCCAGCAGTGAAGCGCTAGTACGAGGGGAGGGCTACACCTTC. Residues: CASSEALVRGEGYTF.

The V gene is TRBV7-9, the J gene TRBJ1-1; no definite D call. CDR1 SEHNR and CDR2 FQNEAQ come from the germline V gene (reference sequence). Trimming pared 8 bases from V and 2 bases from J, leaving 9 bases between. CDR3 length: 12 amino acids. CDR3 sequence: CASGLTNTEAFF. The CDR3 coding sequence is TGTGCCAGCGGCCTGACCAACACTGAAGCTTTCTTT.

The chain carries TRBV2 and TRBJ2-3; weak D call: TRBD2 (8 bases). CDR3 length: 18 amino acids. Germline CDR1 and CDR2: SNHLY and FYNNEI. The V gene lost 0 bases and the J gene lost 6 bases, with 22 bases spanning the gap. CDR3: CASSEAKGASGRADTQYF. CDR3 bases: TGTGCCAGCAGTGAAGCCAAGGGGGCTAGCGGGCGGGCGGATACGCAGTATTTT.

The chain links TRBV2 to TRBJ1-3; D gene ambiguous. Trimming left V 11 bases short and J 2 bases short, with 10 bases between. From germline, CDR1 is SNHLY and CDR2 FYNNEI. The CDR3 is made up of 12 amino acids. The CDR3, as DNA: TGTGCCGGTGGCGTAACTGGAAACACCATATATTTT. Amino acids: CAGGVTGNTIYF.

The chain carries TRBV29-1 and TRBJ1-3; D is ambiguous. The CDR3 is made up of 14 amino acids. V was cut by 3 bases and J by 0 bases, with 9 bases left in between. Looked up from germline, CDR1 is SQVTM and CDR2 is ANQGSEA. The CDR3 DNA sequence: TGCAGCGTTGAGGCCAGCCCCTCTGGAAACACCATATATTTT. This sequence encodes CSVEASPSGNTIYF.

A single count supports this clone. This chain joins TRBV5-4 and TRBJ1-6; D not certain. V was shortened by 9 bases and J by 0 bases, with 13 bases between the two germline ends. The CDR3 consists of 15 residues. Germline CDR1 SGHNT, CDR2 YYREEE (reference sequence). This chain's CDR3 is CAINPGGSYNSPLHF. The DNA for the CDR3 is TGTGCCATCAACCCTGGCGGCTCCTATAATTCACCCCTCCACTTT. Filled out from reference TRBV5-4 and TRBJ1-6, the complete variable domain reads ETGVTQSPTHLIKTRGQQVTLRCSSQSGHNTVSWYQQALGQGPQFIFQYYREEENGRGNFPPRFSGLQFPNYSSELNVNALELDDSALYLCAINPGGSYNSPLHFGNGTRLTVT.

This chain connects TRBV5-4 to TRBJ2-7, with 9 bases fitting TRBD1. After removal of 2 bases from V and 7 bases from J, the junction contained 7 bases not matched to a gene. Looked up from germline, CDR1 is SGHNT and CDR2 is YYREEE (reference sequence). The CDR3 spans 14 residues. The CDR3 protein is CASSLRDRVFEQYF. For the CDR3, the DNA is TGTGCCAGCAGCTTACGGGACAGGGTTTTTGAGCAGTACTTC.

There are a few counts of this clone. This sequence joins TRBV28 and TRBJ2-7, with a possible D match to TRBD2 (6 bases). Trimming removed 5 bases at V and 2 bases at J, with 16 bases between. Germline V gene sequence: CDR1 MDHEN, CDR2 SYDVKM. The CDR3 has 15 amino acids. The CDR3 region is CASSHGTLRPYEQYF. The CDR3 nucleotides read TGTGCCAGCAGTCACGGGACTCTCAGACCCTACGAGCAGTACTTC.

The chain joins TRBV18 to TRBJ1-4, with D possibly being TRBD1 (6 bases). V lost 0 bases to trimming and J lost 10 bases, with 15 bases between them. The CDR3 spans 15 residues. Germline V CDR1 and CDR2: KGHSH, LQKENI. The CDR3 region has the DNA TGTGCCAGCTCACCACCGGCCAGGGGAACGGTAAAACTGTTTTTT. As protein: CASSPPARGTVKLFF.

J is TRBJ2-1 and V is TRBV5-1; 8 bases map to TRBD1. V shed 2 bases, J shed 5 bases, and the junction held 12 bases outside the gene matches. CDR1 and CDR2 from the germline V gene are SGHRS and YFSETQ. The CDR3 is 17 amino acids. The DNA of the CDR3 is TGCGCCAGCAGCTTTACTCCCCCGGGACAGGCCGACAATGAGCAGTTCTTC. It translates to CASSFTPPGQADNEQFF.

The chain is built from TRBV7-3 and TRBJ1-2; tentatively, D is TRBD1 (6 bases). V was cut by 5 bases and J by 1 base, with 11 bases left in between. The CDR3 sequence is 14 residues long. Germline-derived CDR1 and CDR2 are SGHTA and FQGTGA. The chain's CDR3 is CASSQDRLNYGYTF. CDR3 nucleotides: TGTGCCAGCAGCCAAGACAGGCTTAACTATGGCTACACCTTC.

The chain recombines TRBV30 with TRBJ2-7, with D perhaps matching TRBD1 or TRBD2 (6 bases each). The germline CDR1 and CDR2 sequences are GTSNPN and SVGIG (reference sequence). The CDR3 is made up of 13 amino acids. Trimming stripped 0 bases from V and 2 bases from J, with 8 bases between. CDR3: CAWSVGGPYEQYF. CDR3 DNA: TGTGCCTGGAGTGTAGGGGGGCCCTACGAGCAGTACTTC.